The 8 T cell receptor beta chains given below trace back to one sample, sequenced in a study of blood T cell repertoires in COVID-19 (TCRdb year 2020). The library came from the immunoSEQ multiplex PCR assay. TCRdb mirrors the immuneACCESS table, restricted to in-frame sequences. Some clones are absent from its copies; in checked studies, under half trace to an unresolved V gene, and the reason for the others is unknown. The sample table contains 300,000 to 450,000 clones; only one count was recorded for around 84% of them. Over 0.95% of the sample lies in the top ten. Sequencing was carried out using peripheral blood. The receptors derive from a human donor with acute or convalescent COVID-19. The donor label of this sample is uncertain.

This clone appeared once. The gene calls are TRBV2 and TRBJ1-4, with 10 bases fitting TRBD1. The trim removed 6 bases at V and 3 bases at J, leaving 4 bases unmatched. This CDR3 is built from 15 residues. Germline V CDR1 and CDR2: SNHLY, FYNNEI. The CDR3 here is CASRTGGAANEKLFF. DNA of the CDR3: TGTGCCAGCAGGACAGGGGGCGCAGCTAATGAAAAACTGTTTTTT.

The CDR3 DNA is TGTGCCAGCCGCCCCCGGAGAGATAATTCACCCCTCCACTTT. Translation gives CASRPRRDNSPLHF. This chain joins TRBV2 and TRBJ1-6, with D uncertain. The germline V gene encodes CDR1 SNHLY and CDR2 FYNNEI. The CDR3 is 14 amino acids. Deletions cut 8 bases from V and 5 bases from J, with 13 bases between.

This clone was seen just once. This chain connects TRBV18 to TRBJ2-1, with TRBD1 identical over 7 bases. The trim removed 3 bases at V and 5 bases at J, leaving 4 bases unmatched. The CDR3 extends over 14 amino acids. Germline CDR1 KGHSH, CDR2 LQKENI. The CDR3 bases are TGTGCCAGCTCACCTACCGGGACAGACAATGAGCAGTTCTTC. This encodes CASSPTGTDNEQFF.

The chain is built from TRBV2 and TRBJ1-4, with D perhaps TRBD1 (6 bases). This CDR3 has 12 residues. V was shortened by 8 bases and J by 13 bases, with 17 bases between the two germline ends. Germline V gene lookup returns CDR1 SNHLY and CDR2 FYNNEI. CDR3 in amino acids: CASWGSARGLFF. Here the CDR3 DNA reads TGTGCCAGCTGGGGATCCGCCAGGGGACTGTTTTTT. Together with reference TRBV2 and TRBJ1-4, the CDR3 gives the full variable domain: EPEVTQTPSHQVTQMGQEVILRCVPISNHLYFYWYRQILGQKVEFLVSFYNNEISEKSEIFDDQFSVERPDGSNFTLKIRSTKLEDSAMYFCASWGSARGLFFGSGTQLSVL.

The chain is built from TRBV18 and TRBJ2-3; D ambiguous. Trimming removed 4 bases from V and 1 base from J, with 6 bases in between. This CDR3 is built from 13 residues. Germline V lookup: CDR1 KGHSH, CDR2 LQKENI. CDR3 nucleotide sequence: TGTGCCAGCTCACAGAGAGGCACAGATACGCAGTATTTT. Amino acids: CASSQRGTDTQYF.

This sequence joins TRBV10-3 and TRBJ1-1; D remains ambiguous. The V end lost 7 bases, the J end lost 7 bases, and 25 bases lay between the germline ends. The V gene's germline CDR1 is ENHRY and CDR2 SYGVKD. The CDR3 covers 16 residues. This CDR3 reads CAITEDTSKAGLEAFF. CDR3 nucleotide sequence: TGTGCCATCACCGAAGACACATCTAAAGCAGGACTTGAAGCTTTCTTT.

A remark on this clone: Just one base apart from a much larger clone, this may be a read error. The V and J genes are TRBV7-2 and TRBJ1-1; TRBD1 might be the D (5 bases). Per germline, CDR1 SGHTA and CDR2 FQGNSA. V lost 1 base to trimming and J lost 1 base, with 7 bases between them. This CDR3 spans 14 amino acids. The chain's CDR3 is CASSLGQPNTEAFF. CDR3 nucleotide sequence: TGTGCCAGCAGCTTAGGACAGCCGAACACTGAAGCTTTCTTT. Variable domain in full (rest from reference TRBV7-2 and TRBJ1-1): GAGVSQSPSNKVTEKGKDVELRCDPISGHTALYWYRQSLGQGLEFLIYFQGNSAPDKSGLPSDRFSAERTGGSVSTLTIQRTQQEDSAVYLCASSLGQPNTEAFFGQGTRLTVV.

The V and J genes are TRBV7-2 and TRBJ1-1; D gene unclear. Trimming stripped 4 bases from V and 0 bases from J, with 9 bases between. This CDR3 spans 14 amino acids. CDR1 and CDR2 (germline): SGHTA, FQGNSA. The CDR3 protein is CASSSVRMNTEAFF. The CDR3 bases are TGTGCCAGCAGCTCTGTGCGGATGAACACTGAAGCTTTCTTT.